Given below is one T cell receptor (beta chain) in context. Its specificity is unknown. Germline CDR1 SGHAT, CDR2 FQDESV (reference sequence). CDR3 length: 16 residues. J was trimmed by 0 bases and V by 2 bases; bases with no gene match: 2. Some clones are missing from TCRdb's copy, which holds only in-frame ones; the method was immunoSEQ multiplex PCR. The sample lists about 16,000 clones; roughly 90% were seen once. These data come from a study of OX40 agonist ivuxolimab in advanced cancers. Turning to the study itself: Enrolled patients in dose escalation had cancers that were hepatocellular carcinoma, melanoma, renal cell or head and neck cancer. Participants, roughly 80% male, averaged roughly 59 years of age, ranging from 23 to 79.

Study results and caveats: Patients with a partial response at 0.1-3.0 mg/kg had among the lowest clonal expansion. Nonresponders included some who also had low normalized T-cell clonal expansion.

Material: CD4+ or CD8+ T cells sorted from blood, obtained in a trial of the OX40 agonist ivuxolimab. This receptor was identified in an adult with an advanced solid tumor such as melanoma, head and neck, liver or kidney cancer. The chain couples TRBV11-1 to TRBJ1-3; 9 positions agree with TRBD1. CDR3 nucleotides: TGTGCCAGCAGCTTAACGACAGGGGGCTCTGGAAACACCATATATTTT. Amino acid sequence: CASSLTTGGSGNTIYF.